This T cell receptor beta chain was observed in a study of shared clonotypes between healthy human individuals. Points from the study as a whole: The diversity represented, both genetic and in exposure history, was limited by few donors. Sequencing depth was predicted to influence how clonotypes are shared among donors. For sorted subsets, rarefaction showed incomplete sequencing despite large depth.

V was trimmed by 2 bases and J by 1 base, leaving 11 bases between them. This CDR3 region has 15 residues. Germline assignment: CDR1 MDHEN and CDR2 SYDVKM. The protocol was immunoSEQ multiplex PCR, while the TCRdb copy is restricted to in-frame clones and leaves out a portion. This sample carries roughly 2.2 million clones, under 95% of them seen once, and the ten largest clones take 0.3% to 0.4%. On this clone: Its antigen is not known.

The sample was naive CD4+ T cells from PBMCs. Noted subset: CD45RA+ positively selected. This chain uses TRBV28 with TRBJ2-5; maybe TRBD1 (5 bases). The source of this sequence is a man aged 18-30 years in good health. Some clones in this sample may be carry-over from other donors' samples. This CDR3 reads CASSLRTLLQETQYF. The CDR3, as DNA: TGTGCCAGCAGTTTAAGGACACTCCTCCAAGAGACCCAGTACTTC.